The 11 T cell receptor beta chains listed next were all sequenced from one sample in a study of long-term antiretroviral therapy in people with HIV. Survey-level immunoSEQ v3.0 assays were run. Only in-frame clones appear in the TCRdb table, and some are missing; sequencing was by immunoSEQ multiplex PCR. This sample has about 39,000 clones, with roughly nine tenths found just once. The specimen comprised unsorted PBMCs, sampled 1.2 years after starting antiretroviral therapy. Receptor source: a woman in her 50s with HIV.

The J gene is TRBJ2-1, the V gene TRBV19; 12 bases agree with TRBD2. CDR1 and CDR2 (germline): LNHDA, SQIVND (reference sequence). This CDR3 is built from 17 residues. The ends lost 1 base at V and 10 bases at J; junction bases unmatched: 11. The chain's CDR3 is CASSIGPLAGGRGEQFF. Written as DNA, the CDR3 is TGTGCCAGTAGTATAGGGCCCCTAGCGGGGGGGCGGGGAGAGCAGTTCTTC.

V is TRBV5-1 and J is TRBJ2-1, with TRBD2 identical over 14 bases. Germline lookup yields CDR1 SGHRS and CDR2 YFSETQ. The CDR3 is 15 residues long. The ends lost 4 bases at V and 5 bases at J; junction bases unmatched: 2. In DNA form, the CDR3 reads TGCGCCAGCAGCCGGGGACTAGCGGGGGACAATGAGCAGTTCTTC. It specifies CASSRGLAGDNEQFF.

The chain has TRBV27 and TRBJ2-3, with a possible D match to TRBD2 (6 bases). Germline loops: CDR1 MNHEY, CDR2 SMNVEV (reference sequence). Trimming left V 2 bases short and J 6 bases short, with 15 bases between. The CDR3 is 15 amino acids. CDR3 nucleotide sequence: TGTGCCAGCAGTTTAAAAGGCCGGGCGGGGGATACGCAGTATTTT. This encodes CASSLKGRAGDTQYF.

V is TRBV6-5 and J is TRBJ1-6; D uncertain. The CDR3 has 14 amino acids. The germline V gene encodes CDR1 MNHEY and CDR2 SVGAGI. Trimming removed 2 bases at V and 11 bases at J, with 13 bases between. The CDR3 coding sequence is TGTGCCAGCAGTTACAGGGCCGGTGGGGCACCCCTCCACTTT. Translating it yields CASSYRAGGAPLHF.

The V call is TRBV7-9, the J call TRBJ1-4; a possible D gene is TRBD1 (6 bases). This CDR3 contains 17 residues. The germline V and J ends were trimmed by 1 base and 7 bases, with 19 bases remaining between them. CDR1 SEHNR and CDR2 FQNEAQ come from the germline V gene (reference sequence). The chain's CDR3 is CASSLGTGSQGFEKLFF. DNA for the CDR3: TGTGCCAGCAGCTTAGGGACCGGGTCACAGGGATTTGAAAAACTGTTTTTT.

The rearrangement joins TRBV23-1 to TRBJ1-5; 9 bases match TRBD1. TRBV23-1 qualifies as an ORF whose function is uncertain. Losses at the gene ends were 3 bases for V and 0 bases for J; bases not matched to a gene: 9. The CDR3 runs 18 residues. In DNA form, the CDR3 reads TGCGCCAGCAGTCACCGGGACAGGGCTGGACCTAGCAATCAGCCCCAGCATTTT. Encoded protein: CASSHRDRAGPSNQPQHF.

The V call is TRBV11-2, the J call TRBJ2-5; D is ambiguous. CDR1 is SGHAT, CDR2 FQNNGV, per germline. V lost 0 bases to trimming and J lost 1 base, with 9 bases between them. The CDR3 sequence is 15 residues long. This CDR3 reads CASSLEAQSQETQYF. CDR3 nucleotide sequence: TGTGCCAGCAGCTTAGAGGCCCAGTCCCAAGAGACCCAGTACTTC.

The J gene is TRBJ1-2, the V gene TRBV5-1, with TRBD1 matching 7 bases. The CDR3 loop spans 17 amino acids. CDR1 and CDR2 (germline): SGHRS, YFSETQ. The V gene end was trimmed by 4 bases and the J gene end by 3 bases; junction bases not matched to a gene: 15. The CDR3 reads CASSPIGVQGSYYGYTF. The CDR3 DNA sequence: TGCGCCAGCAGCCCCATTGGAGTACAGGGGTCTTACTATGGCTACACCTTC.

The chain recombines TRBV19 with TRBJ2-5; the D gene is possibly TRBD2 (6 bases). The CDR3 covers 15 residues. In germline, CDR1 is LNHDA, CDR2 SQIVND (reference sequence). V was shortened by 3 bases and J by 4 bases, with 15 bases between the two germline ends. In nucleotides, the CDR3 is TGTGCCAGTAGTATTGGGGGGAGCTTGGGAGAGACCCAGTACTTC. Its protein is CASSIGGSLGETQYF.

This clone appeared a few times. The chain joins TRBV6-5 to TRBJ1-6; TRBD1 agrees at 9 bases. The CDR3 length is 15 residues. Trimming cost V 0 bases and J 10 bases; bases outside gene matches: 4. Germline-derived CDR1 and CDR2 are MNHEY and SVGAGI. The CDR3 is CASSYSTGGQSPLHF. In DNA form, the CDR3 reads TGTGCCAGCAGTTACTCGACAGGGGGTCAGTCACCCCTCCACTTT.

This clone has just a few counts. The chain carries TRBV5-5 and TRBJ2-7, with D tentatively TRBD1 (6 bases). The V gene's germline CDR1 is SGHKS and CDR2 YYEKEE (reference sequence). The germline V and J ends were trimmed by 4 bases and 3 bases, with 20 bases remaining between them. The CDR3 loop spans 16 amino acids. CDR3 residues: CASSPLVSGASYEQYF. The CDR3 region has the DNA TGTGCCAGCAGCCCACTCGTGTCAGGGGCTAGCTACGAGCAGTACTTC.